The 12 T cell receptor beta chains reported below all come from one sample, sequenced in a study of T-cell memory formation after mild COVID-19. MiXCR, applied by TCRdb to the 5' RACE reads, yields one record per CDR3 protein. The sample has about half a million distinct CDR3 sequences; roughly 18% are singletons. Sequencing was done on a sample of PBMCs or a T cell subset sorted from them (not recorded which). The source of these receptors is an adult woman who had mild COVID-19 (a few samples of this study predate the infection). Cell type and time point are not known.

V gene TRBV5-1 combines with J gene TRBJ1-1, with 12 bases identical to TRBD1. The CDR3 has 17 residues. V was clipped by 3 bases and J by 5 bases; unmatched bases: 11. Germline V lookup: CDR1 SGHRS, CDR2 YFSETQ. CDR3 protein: CASSSGTGGAIPTEAFF. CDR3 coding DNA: TGCGCCAGCAGCTCGGGGACAGGGGGCGCGATCCCTACTGAAGCTTTCTTT.

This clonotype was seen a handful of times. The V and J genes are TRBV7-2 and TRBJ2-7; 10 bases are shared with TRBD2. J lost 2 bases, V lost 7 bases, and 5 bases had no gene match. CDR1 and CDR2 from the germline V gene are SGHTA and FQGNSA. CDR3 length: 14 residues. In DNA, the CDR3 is TGTGCCAGCAATCGACTAGCGGGTCCCTACGAGCAGTACTTC. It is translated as CASNRLAGPYEQYF.

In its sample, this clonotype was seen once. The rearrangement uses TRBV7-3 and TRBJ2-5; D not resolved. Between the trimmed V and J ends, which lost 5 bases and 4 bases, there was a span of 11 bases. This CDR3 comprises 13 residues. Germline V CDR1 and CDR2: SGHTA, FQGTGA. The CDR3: CASSIGPGETQYF. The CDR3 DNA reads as TGTGCCAGCAGCATTGGCCCCGGAGAGACCCAGTACTTC.

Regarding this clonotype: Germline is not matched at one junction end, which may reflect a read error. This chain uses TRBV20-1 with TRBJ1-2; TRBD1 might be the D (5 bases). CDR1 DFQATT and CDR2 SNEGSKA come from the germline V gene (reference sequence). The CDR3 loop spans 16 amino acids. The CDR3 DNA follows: TGCAGTGCAAGAGAAGAGCGCACAGGAGATTACTATGGCTACACCTTC. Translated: CSAREERTGDYYGYTF.

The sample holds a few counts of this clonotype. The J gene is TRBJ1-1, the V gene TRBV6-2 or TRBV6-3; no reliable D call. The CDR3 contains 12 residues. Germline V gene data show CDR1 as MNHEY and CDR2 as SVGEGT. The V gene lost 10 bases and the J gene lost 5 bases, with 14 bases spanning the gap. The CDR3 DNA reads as TGTGCCACGGAGGGTTCGCAAACTGAAGCTTTCTTT. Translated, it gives CATEGSQTEAFF.

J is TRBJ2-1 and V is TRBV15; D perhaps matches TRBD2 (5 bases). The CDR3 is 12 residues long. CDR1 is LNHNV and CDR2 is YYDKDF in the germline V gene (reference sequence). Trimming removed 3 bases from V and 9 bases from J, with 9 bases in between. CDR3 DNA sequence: TGTGCCACCAGCAGGCCGGGGAGTGAGCAGTTCTTC. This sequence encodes CATSRPGSEQFF.

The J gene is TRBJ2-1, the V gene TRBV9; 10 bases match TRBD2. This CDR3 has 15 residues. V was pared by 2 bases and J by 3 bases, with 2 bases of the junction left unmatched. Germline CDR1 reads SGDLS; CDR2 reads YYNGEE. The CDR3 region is CASSVEREGYNEQFF. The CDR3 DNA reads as TGTGCCAGCAGCGTTGAGCGGGAGGGCTACAATGAGCAGTTCTTC. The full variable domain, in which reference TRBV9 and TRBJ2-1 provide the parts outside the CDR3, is DSGVTQTPKHLITATGQRVTLRCSPRSGDLSVYWYQQSLDQGLQFLIQYYNGEERAKGNILERFSAQQFPDLHSELNLSSLELGDSALYFCASSVEREGYNEQFFGPGTRLTVL.

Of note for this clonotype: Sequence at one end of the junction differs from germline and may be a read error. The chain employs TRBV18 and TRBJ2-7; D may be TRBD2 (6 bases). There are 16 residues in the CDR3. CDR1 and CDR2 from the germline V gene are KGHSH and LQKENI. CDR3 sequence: CASSPRGGLLKYEQYF. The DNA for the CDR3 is TGTGCCAGCTCCCCACGTGGAGGACTACTGAAGTACGAGCAGTACTTC.

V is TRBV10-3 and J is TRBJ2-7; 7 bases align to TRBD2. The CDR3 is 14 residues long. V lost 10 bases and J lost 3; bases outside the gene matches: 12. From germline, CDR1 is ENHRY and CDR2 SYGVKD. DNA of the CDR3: TGTGCCACGAGCCTAGGCGGGGGTAGCTACGAGCAGTACTTC. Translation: CATSLGGGSYEQYF.

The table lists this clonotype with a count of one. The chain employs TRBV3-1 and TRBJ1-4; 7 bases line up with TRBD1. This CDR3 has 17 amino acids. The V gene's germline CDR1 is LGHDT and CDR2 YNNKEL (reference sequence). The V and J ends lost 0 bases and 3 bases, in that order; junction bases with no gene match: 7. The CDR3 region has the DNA TGTGCCAGCAGCCAAGATTCCAGGGGGTTATCTAATGAAAAACTGTTTTTT. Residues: CASSQDSRGLSNEKLFF.

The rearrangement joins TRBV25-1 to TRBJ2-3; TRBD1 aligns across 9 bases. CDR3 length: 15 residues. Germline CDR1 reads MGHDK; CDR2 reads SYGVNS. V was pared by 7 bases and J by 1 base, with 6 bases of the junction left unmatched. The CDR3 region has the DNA TGTGCCAGCAACGACAGGGGGGATCGCACAGATACGCAGTATTTT. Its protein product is CASNDRGDRTDTQYF. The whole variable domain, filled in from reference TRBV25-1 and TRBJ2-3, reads EADIYQTPRYLVIGTGKKITLECSQTMGHDKMYWYQQDPGMELHLIHYSYGVNSTEKGDLSSESTVSRIRTEHFPLTLESARPSHTSQYLCASNDRGDRTDTQYFGPGTRLTVL.

The CDR3, as DNA: TGTGCCAGCAGTTTTATCCAGTACAATGAGCAGTTCTTC. As protein: CASSFIQYNEQFF. The chain is built from TRBV12-3 or TRBV12-4 and TRBJ2-1, with D uncertain. This CDR3 comprises 13 residues. Deletions cut 3 bases from V and 4 bases from J, with 7 bases between.